This record concerns one T cell receptor (beta chain) sequence. The target of this receptor is not known. No quality values exist for individual bases; no much larger clone is one base distant. This record comes from a study of blood T cell repertoires in COVID-19 (TCRdb year 2020). Regarding the complete study: Samples covering the acute and convalescent phases of COVID-19 were provided by collaborators in the United States, Italy and Spain. The prospective study material was composed of cDNA or gDNA derived from T cells, B-cell-depleted T cells, or PBMCs. Deeply sampled blood TCRbeta repertoires from subjects exposed to, actively infected with, or recovered from COVID-19 were included in the dataset. The repertoires were released in a freely available public database intended as a resource for research on the immune response to SARS-CoV-2. Samples came from the ongoing ImmuneRACE study (first 160 participants) plus 1,254 subjects from 6 global collaborators. Sample metadata almost always included a de-identified subject ID, COVID-19 status, age in years and sex. Where available, HLA class I and class II types were taken from metadata supplied by the sample provider and were not determined by assay-based typing. Study-wide conclusions, independent of this receptor: Clinical and demographic metadata were provided uncurated, with the amount varying by source and participant.

From the germline V gene, CDR1 is SGHTA and CDR2 is FQGNSA. V and J are truncated by 4 bases and 13 bases respectively, leaving an intervening sequence of 14 bases. The CDR3 spans 12 residues, from the cysteine through the phenylalanine. Left in the record is the CDR3 DNA by itself, 36 bases read in frame from the first base. TCRbeta CDR3 regions were amplified from genomic DNA by means of the immunoSEQ Assay, a bias-controlled multiplex PCR. In the paper's pipeline: Within the assay, amplification of reference gene primers was used to estimate how many nucleated cells each sample contained. Sequence reads were collapsed and filtered to measure the absolute abundance of every unique TCRbeta CDR3 rearrangement. For each sample, productive Simpson clonality was calculated by taking the square root of Simpson's diversity index across productive rearrangements. Here the immuneACCESS table is served through TCRdb, limited to in-frame sequences with V and J called. Missing clones are a known gap in these copies; in checked studies unresolved V genes cover under half, and the rest lacks a known reason. V, J and clone size are taken as reported in that table, and D and trimming were inferred from the DNA itself. Recorded for this sample are fewer than 250,000 clones; roughly 85% of them occurred a single time. The top ten clones comprise about 4.1% of the sample.

Participants in the prospective study were aged roughly 18 to 95 years, lived in 24 United States geographic areas, and enrolled through a virtual design. Cohort assignment in the prospective study relied on participant-reported clinical history from a screening survey and a study questionnaire. Each participant in the prospective study had whole blood, serum and a nasopharyngeal or oropharyngeal swab collected by mobile phlebotomists. Prospective study participants could optionally give additional blood draws and questionnaires over an approximately 2-month period. Before DNA extraction, blood samples from the prospective study were shipped at room temperature or frozen.

Input material: PBMCs or T cells enriched from blood (not recorded which). The source of this sequence is a woman in her thirties or forties with acute COVID-19. This chain is built from TRBV7-2 and TRBJ2-1, with TRBD1 perhaps the D gene, on 6 matching bases. The nucleotides are TGTGCCAGCAGCTCTGCCGGGACAAGCCAGTTCTTC. The resulting protein is CASSSAGTSQFF. The CDR3 plus the reference TRBV7-2 and TRBJ2-1 genes for the other parts give the full variable domain: GAGVSQSPSNKVTEKGKDVELRCDPISGHTALYWYRQSLGQGLEFLIYFQGNSAPDKSGLPSDRFSAERTGGSVSTLTIQRTQQEDSAVYLCASSSAGTSQFFGPGTRLTVL.